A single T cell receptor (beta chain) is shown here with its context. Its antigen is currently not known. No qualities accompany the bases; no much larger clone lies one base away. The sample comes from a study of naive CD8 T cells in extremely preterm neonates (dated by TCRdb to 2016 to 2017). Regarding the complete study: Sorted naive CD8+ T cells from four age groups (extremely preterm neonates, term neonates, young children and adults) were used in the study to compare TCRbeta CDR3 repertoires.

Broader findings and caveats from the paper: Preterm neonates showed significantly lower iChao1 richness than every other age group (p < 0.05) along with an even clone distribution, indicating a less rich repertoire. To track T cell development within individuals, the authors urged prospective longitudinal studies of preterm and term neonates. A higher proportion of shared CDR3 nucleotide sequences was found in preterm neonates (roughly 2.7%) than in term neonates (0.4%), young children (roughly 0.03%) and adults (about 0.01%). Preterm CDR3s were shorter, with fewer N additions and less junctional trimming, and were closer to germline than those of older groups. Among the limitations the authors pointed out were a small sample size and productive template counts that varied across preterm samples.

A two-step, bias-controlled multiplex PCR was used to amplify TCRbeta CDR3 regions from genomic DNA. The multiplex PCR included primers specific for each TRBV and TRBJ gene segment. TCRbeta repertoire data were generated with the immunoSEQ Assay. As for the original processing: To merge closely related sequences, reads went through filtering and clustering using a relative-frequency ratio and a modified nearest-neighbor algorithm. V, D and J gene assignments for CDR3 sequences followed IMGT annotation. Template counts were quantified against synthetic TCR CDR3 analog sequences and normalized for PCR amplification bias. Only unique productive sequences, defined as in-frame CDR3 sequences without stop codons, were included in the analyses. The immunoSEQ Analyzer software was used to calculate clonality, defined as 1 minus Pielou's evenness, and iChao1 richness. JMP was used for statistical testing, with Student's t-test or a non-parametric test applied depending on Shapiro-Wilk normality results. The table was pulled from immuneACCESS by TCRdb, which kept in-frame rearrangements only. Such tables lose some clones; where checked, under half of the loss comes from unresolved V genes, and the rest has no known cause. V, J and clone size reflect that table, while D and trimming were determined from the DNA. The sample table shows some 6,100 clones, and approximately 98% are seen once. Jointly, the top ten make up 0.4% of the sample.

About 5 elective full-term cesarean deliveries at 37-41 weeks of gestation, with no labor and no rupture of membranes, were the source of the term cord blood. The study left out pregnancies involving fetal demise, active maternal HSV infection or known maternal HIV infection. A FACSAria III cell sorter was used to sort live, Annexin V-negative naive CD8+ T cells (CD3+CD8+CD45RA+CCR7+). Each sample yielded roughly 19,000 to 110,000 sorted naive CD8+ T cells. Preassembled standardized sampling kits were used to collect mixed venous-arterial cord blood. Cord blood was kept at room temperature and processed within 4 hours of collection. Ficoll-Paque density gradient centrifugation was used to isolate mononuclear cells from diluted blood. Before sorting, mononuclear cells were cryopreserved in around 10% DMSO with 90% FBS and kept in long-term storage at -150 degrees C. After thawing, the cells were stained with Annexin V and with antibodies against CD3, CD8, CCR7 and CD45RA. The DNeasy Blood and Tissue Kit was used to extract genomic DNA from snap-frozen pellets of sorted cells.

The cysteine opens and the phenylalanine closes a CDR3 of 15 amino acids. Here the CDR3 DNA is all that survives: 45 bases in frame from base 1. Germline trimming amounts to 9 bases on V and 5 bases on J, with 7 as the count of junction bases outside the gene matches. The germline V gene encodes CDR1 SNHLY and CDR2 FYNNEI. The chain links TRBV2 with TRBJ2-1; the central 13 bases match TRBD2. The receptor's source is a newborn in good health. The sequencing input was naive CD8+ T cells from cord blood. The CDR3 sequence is CASIAGTSGDNEQFF. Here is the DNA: TGTGCCAGTATCGCTGGGACTAGCGGGGACAATGAGCAGTTCTTC.